Sequencing of this T cell receptor beta chain was carried out in a study of T-cell memory formation after mild COVID-19. Study summary: Each donor largely had its own TCR clusters.

The J segment lost 5 bases and the V segment lost 0 bases, leaving 8 bases of the junction unmatched. Germline CDR1 and CDR2: SGHRS and YFSETQ. The length of the CDR3 is 16 residues. After 5'RACE with constant-segment primers, TCR alpha and TCR beta cDNA libraries carrying sample barcodes and UMIs were obtained. TCRdb itself ran the 5' RACE reads through MiXCR, one entry per CDR3 protein. The profile shows 300,000 to 350,000 distinct CDR3 sequences, 14% of them singletons. This clonotype was seen a few times. Sequencing used PBMCs or a T cell subset sorted from them (not recorded which). The clonotype comes from a man aged 18-30 years who had mild COVID-19 (a few samples of this study predate the infection). Cell type and time point are not known. The chain links TRBV5-1 to TRBJ2-3, with TRBD1 matching 8 bases. The chain's CDR3 is CASSLEPTGVGDTQYF. The CDR3 bases are TGCGCCAGCAGCTTGGAGCCGACAGGGGTTGGAGATACGCAGTATTTT.